One and the same sample provided the 27 T cell receptor beta chains below, sequenced in a study of OX40 agonist ivuxolimab in advanced cancers. Libraries were prepared by immunoSEQ multiplex PCR; TCRdb keeps only in-frame clonotypes and omits some of them. The repertoire holds 45,000 to 60,000 clones, with about four fifths as singletons. The sample here was CD4+ or CD8+ T cells sorted from blood, taken in a trial of the OX40 agonist ivuxolimab. The receptors here all came from an adult with an advanced solid tumor such as melanoma, head and neck, liver or kidney cancer.

The chain is built from TRBV19 and TRBJ2-3, with TRBD2 identical over 10 bases. Germline trimming cut 5 bases from V and 5 bases from J; bases unmatched to any gene: 10. The CDR3 has 16 amino acids. Germline CDR1 LNHDA, CDR2 SQIVND (reference sequence). CDR3 protein: CASSPARLAGEDTQYF. CDR3 in DNA: TGTGCCAGTAGTCCCGCGCGGCTAGCGGGGGAAGATACGCAGTATTTT.

The chain is built from TRBV30 and TRBJ2-7, with D perhaps being TRBD1 or TRBD2 (5 bases each). Germline CDR1 GTSNPN, CDR2 SVGIG (reference sequence). CDR3 length equals 18 residues. Deletions cut 3 bases from V and 0 bases from J, with 24 bases between. The CDR3 here is CAWRRGLQEASLSYEQYF. CDR3 nucleotides: TGTGCCTGGAGAAGAGGGCTACAGGAGGCATCCCTCTCCTACGAGCAGTACTTC.

The sample holds a few counts of this clone. The V call is TRBV9, the J call TRBJ2-6; unclear D gene. V dropped 8 bases and J dropped 2 bases, with 14 bases sitting between them. This CDR3 region has 15 residues. Germline V CDR1 and CDR2: SGDLS, YYNGEE. The CDR3 reads CASNFLGTGANVLTF. CDR3 bases: TGTGCCAGTAATTTTCTCGGTACTGGGGCCAACGTCCTGACTTTC. The full variable domain, its missing parts supplied by reference TRBV9 and TRBJ2-6, is DSGVTQTPKHLITATGQRVTLRCSPRSGDLSVYWYQQSLDQGLQFLIQYYNGEERAKGNILERFSAQQFPDLHSELNLSSLELGDSALYFCASNFLGTGANVLTFGAGSRLTVL.

This clone has a handful of counts. The chain couples TRBV7-6 to TRBJ1-6; D uncertain. CDR3 size: 13 residues. CDR1 and CDR2 from the germline V gene are SGHVS and FNYEAQ. V was cut by 4 bases and J by 7 bases, with 8 bases left in between. The CDR3 region is CASSSDANSPLHF. In nucleotides, the CDR3 is TGTGCCAGCAGCTCCGACGCAAATTCACCCCTCCACTTT.

The chain combines TRBV11-3 with TRBJ1-2; 8 nucleotides line up with TRBD1. Germline CDR1 is SGHNT and CDR2 is YENEEA. The CDR3 is 17 amino acids. V trimming: 5 bases; J trimming: 2 bases; junction bases outside the gene matches: 13. The CDR3 coding sequence is TGTGCCAGCAGCACCCGTAGTCGGGACAGGAGAAACTATGGCTACACCTTC. Residues: CASSTRSRDRRNYGYTF.

The rearrangement joins TRBV4-2 to TRBJ1-4, with 7 bases lining up with TRBD1. V shed 3 bases, J shed 8 bases, and the junction held 9 bases outside the gene matches. The CDR3 runs to 15 residues. The germline CDR1 and CDR2 sequences are LGHNA and YNFKEQ. The CDR3 nucleotides read TGTGCCAGCAGCCATGGTACAGGGGAGGCGGAAAAACTGTTTTTT. This translates into CASSHGTGEAEKLFF.

The chain couples TRBV6-5 to TRBJ1-2, with a weak D call TRBD1 (6 bases). Trimming left V 11 bases short and J 2 bases short, with 12 bases between. This CDR3 region has 12 residues. CDR1 and CDR2 from the germline V gene are MNHEY and SVGAGI. The CDR3 coding sequence is TGTGCCGTCAGTACAGGGAACTATGGCTACACCTTC. This translates into CAVSTGNYGYTF.

The V call is TRBV7-6, the J call TRBJ2-1; 10 nucleotides match TRBD2. CDR3 length equals 16 residues. The trim removed 3 bases at V and 9 bases at J, leaving 11 bases unmatched. Germline values: CDR1 SGHVS, CDR2 FNYEAQ. CDR3 nucleotide sequence: TGTGCCAGCAGCTTTACTAGCGGGATACCGGTGGGTGAGCAGTTCTTC. Translated, it gives CASSFTSGIPVGEQFF.

The V call is TRBV7-4, the J call TRBJ1-1, with D unclear. Trimming removed 1 base at V and 3 bases at J, with 12 bases between. The CDR3 is made up of 15 amino acids. Germline CDR1 and CDR2: SGHVT and SQSDAQ. CDR3 DNA: TGTGCCAGCAGCTTAGTTCTGGGAATAGACACTGAAGCTTTCTTT. As protein: CASSLVLGIDTEAFF.

The rearrangement links TRBV11-2 to TRBJ2-5; the D gene is possibly TRBD2 (6 bases). TRBJ2-7 matches the DNA end more closely, so the J call is doubtful. This CDR3 has 15 residues. Germline assignment: CDR1 SGHAT and CDR2 FQNNGV. CDR3 DNA: TGTGCCAGCAGCCCGGGACTTCGGGGAATATACGAGCAGTACTTC. The encoded protein is CASSPGLRGIYEQYF.

V gene TRBV12-5 combines with J gene TRBJ2-7; 10 bases align to TRBD1. The CDR3 consists of 14 residues. Germline trimming cut 2 bases from V and 7 bases from J; bases unmatched to any gene: 5. Per the germline V gene, CDR1 is LGHNT and CDR2 is FRNRAP. The CDR3 region is CASGLWGQGREQYF. CDR3 bases: TGTGCTAGTGGTTTGTGGGGACAGGGGAGGGAGCAGTACTTC.

The chain combines TRBV2 with TRBJ2-1, with a tentative D call TRBD2 (6 bases). Germline V gives CDR1 SNHLY, CDR2 FYNNEI. V was trimmed by 0 bases and J by 2 bases, leaving 11 bases between them. The CDR3 runs to 16 residues. The CDR3 nucleotides read TGTGCCAGCAGTGAAGCGGGGAGGAGTACCTACAATGAGCAGTTCTTC. This gives the protein CASSEAGRSTYNEQFF.

The chain uses TRBV10-2 and TRBJ2-7, with TRBD1 matching over 9 bases. J gave up 4 bases and V 0 bases, and 1 base lay outside the gene matches. The CDR3 totals 14 residues. Germline loops: CDR1 WSHSY, CDR2 SAAADI. The CDR3 nucleotides read TGCGCCAGCAGTGAGTCGGACAGGGGATACGAGCAGTACTTC. It translates to CASSESDRGYEQYF.

The genes are TRBV5-4 and TRBJ1-6; 7 nucleotides line up with TRBD1. In germline, CDR1 is SGHNT, CDR2 YYREEE (reference sequence). The CDR3 contains 15 residues. Trimming at V came to 5 bases and at J to 7 bases, leaving 9 bases not matched to a gene. CDR3: CASRQTGTVNSPLHF. In nucleotides, the CDR3 is TGTGCCAGCAGACAAACCGGGACAGTAAATTCACCCCTCCACTTT.

In the case of this clone: Different DNA sequences within this sample yield the same CDR3. The J gene is TRBJ2-5, the V gene TRBV15; the match to TRBD2 covers 10 bases. The CDR3 covers 20 residues. After removal of 3 bases from V and 5 bases from J, the junction contained 21 bases not matched to a gene. Germline-derived CDR1 and CDR2 are LNHNV and YYDKDF (reference sequence). The CDR3 bases are TGTGCCACCAGCAGGAGGGTTGGGACTAGCGTTCCCCCAGGCTGGGAGACCCAGTACTTC. As protein: CATSRRVGTSVPPGWETQYF.

The V call is TRBV19, the J call TRBJ2-7; D possibly corresponds to TRBD1 (6 bases). The length of the CDR3 is 15 residues. The V gene lost 4 bases and the J gene lost 0 bases, with 13 bases spanning the gap. Per germline, CDR1 LNHDA and CDR2 SQIVND (reference sequence). CDR3 nucleotide sequence: TGTGCCAGTAGTAGGTCGGACAGCAACTCCTACGAGCAGTACTTC. It translates to CASSRSDSNSYEQYF.

This clone was observed a handful of times. The rearrangement links TRBV11-2 to TRBJ1-3; D unresolved. Per the germline V gene, CDR1 is SGHAT and CDR2 is FQNNGV. The CDR3 consists of 15 residues. Trimming pared 1 base from V and 0 bases from J, leaving 7 bases between. This CDR3 is CASSLGGYSGNTIYF. The CDR3 DNA reads TGTGCCAGCAGCTTAGGCGGATACTCTGGAAACACCATATATTTT.

V is TRBV4-2 and J is TRBJ1-5, with no clear D. CDR3 length: 13 residues. Deletions cut 0 bases from V and 6 bases from J, with 6 bases between. Germline V gene data show CDR1 as LGHNA and CDR2 as YNFKEQ. CDR3 loop: CASSQDLSQPQHF. CDR3 nucleotide sequence: TGTGCCAGCAGCCAAGATCTTAGTCAGCCCCAGCATTTT.

The V gene is TRBV30, the J gene TRBJ1-4; a weak D match, TRBD1 (6 bases). Per germline, CDR1 GTSNPN and CDR2 SVGIG (reference sequence). V lost 6 bases, J lost 5 bases, and 16 bases lay in between. The CDR3 contains 14 residues. The CDR3 is CACSTGTRNEKLFF. The CDR3 nucleotides are TGTGCCTGTTCCACCGGGACAAGAAATGAAAAACTGTTTTTT.

This clone was recorded a few times. This chain joins TRBV28 and TRBJ2-3; D possibly uses TRBD1 or TRBD2 (5 bases each). The CDR3 is 18 amino acids. Trimming cost V 5 bases and J 4 bases, with 25 bases left between them. The V gene's germline CDR1 is MDHEN and CDR2 SYDVKM. CDR3 loop: CASSPIWPVGESADTQYF. The CDR3 DNA reads TGTGCCAGCAGTCCGATATGGCCTGTGGGGGAGTCCGCAGATACGCAGTATTTT.

The chain recombines TRBV10-3 with TRBJ1-2, with a possible D match to TRBD1 (6 bases). V shed 5 bases and J shed 6 bases, with 10 bases lying between them. The CDR3 extends over 12 amino acids. Germline V CDR1 and CDR2: ENHRY, SYGVKD. The chain's CDR3 is CAISIGGDGYTF. The CDR3 DNA follows: TGTGCCATCAGTATTGGGGGCGATGGCTACACCTTC.

The chain joins TRBV30 to TRBJ2-6, with a tentative D call TRBD2 (5 bases). This CDR3 has 18 amino acids. V lost 1 base and J lost 2, with 18 bases in between. Per germline, CDR1 GTSNPN and CDR2 SVGIG (reference sequence). The CDR3, as DNA: TGTGCCTGGAGTGAAACGTCGGGGATCCCCCCTGGGGCCAACGTCCTGACTTTC. This encodes CAWSETSGIPPGANVLTF.

This sequence joins TRBV6-1 and TRBJ2-7; D gene unclear. With 0 bases removed from V and 7 bases from J, the gap between germline ends came to 10 bases. The CDR3 runs to 13 residues. CDR1 is MNHNS, CDR2 SASEGT, per germline. The CDR3 reads CASSEALPREQYF. For the CDR3, the DNA is TGTGCCAGCAGTGAAGCGCTTCCTAGGGAGCAGTACTTC.

The genes are TRBV27 and TRBJ2-7; D may correspond to TRBD1 or TRBD2 (5 bases each). Germline V gene lookup returns CDR1 MNHEY and CDR2 SMNVEV (reference sequence). This CDR3 comprises 14 residues. Trimming cost V 2 bases and J 4 bases, with 12 bases left between them. The CDR3 DNA follows: TGTGCCAGCAGTTTAGCAGGGAGACTGTACGAGCAGTACTTC. It specifies CASSLAGRLYEQYF.

The V call is TRBV5-6, the J call TRBJ1-2; possible D gene TRBD1, 5 bases. Trimming stripped 4 bases from V and 4 bases from J, with 14 bases between. Germline loops: CDR1 SGHDT, CDR2 YYEEEE. The CDR3 consists of 14 residues. Here the CDR3 reads CASSPLGGSYGYTF. CDR3 nucleotides: TGTGCCAGCAGCCCCCTGGGGGGTTCCTATGGCTACACCTTC.

The rearrangement uses TRBV5-1 and TRBJ2-7; D unclear. The length of the CDR3 is 14 residues. CDR1 and CDR2 from the germline V gene are SGHRS and YFSETQ. V was cut by 5 bases and J by 0 bases, with 12 bases left in between. For the CDR3, the DNA is TGCGCCAGCAGATCCCAAGTGAGCTCCTACGAGCAGTACTTC. It specifies CASRSQVSSYEQYF.

With regard to this clone: A junction end diverges from the germline sequence, so it may reflect a read error. The rearrangement uses TRBV30 and TRBJ1-1; D gene uncertain. Germline CDR1 is GTSNPN and CDR2 is SVGIG (reference sequence). The CDR3 runs to 13 residues. The DNA of the CDR3 is TGTGCCTGGAGTCCCCCCTACTACACGGAAGCTTTCTTT. It is translated as CAWSPPYYTEAFF.